The 32 T cell receptor beta chains below come from one sample, sequenced in a study of shared clonotypes between healthy human individuals. CD8 cells classed as naive were CD45RO-negative and positively selected for CCR7, excluding terminally differentiated effector memory CD45RA+ cells. Measured with immunoSEQ multiplex PCR; TCRdb has only the in-frame clones, and not every one. The sample carries about 580,000 clones, 95% to 98% recorded once. The sample was naive CD8+ T cells sorted from blood. The receptor set was obtained from a young man in good health.

In DNA form, the CDR3 reads TGTGCCAGCAGCCAAGTAAATCCCACCGGGGAGCTGTTTTTT. The encoded protein is CASSQVNPTGELFF. V usage is TRBV14 and J usage is TRBJ2-2; D is unresolved. V shed 1 base and J shed 4 bases, with 7 bases lying between them. The germline V gene encodes CDR1 SGHDN and CDR2 FVKESK. The CDR3 sequence is 14 residues long.

V gene TRBV16 combines with J gene TRBJ2-7; D not certain. The CDR3 contains 12 residues. Between the trimmed V and J ends, which lost 4 bases and 3 bases, there was a span of 7 bases. From germline, CDR1 is KGHSY and CDR2 FQNENV. CDR3 protein: CASSPFGYEQYF. The CDR3 DNA reads TGTGCCAGCAGCCCGTTTGGCTACGAGCAGTACTTC.

The chain combines TRBV5-6 with TRBJ2-7; TRBD2 matches at 11 bases. Germline-derived CDR1 and CDR2 are SGHDT and YYEEEE. This CDR3 is built from 14 residues. V lost 3 bases to trimming and J lost 5 bases; unmatched junction nucleotides: 4. The CDR3 DNA sequence: TGTGCCAGCAGCTCCGGACTAGCGGGTCACGAGCAGTACTTC. Encoded protein: CASSSGLAGHEQYF.

The rearrangement uses TRBV7-9 and TRBJ2-7, with a weak D call TRBD2 (6 bases). This CDR3 contains 16 residues. V lost 1 base and J 2 bases, leaving 15 bases between the germline ends. The germline V gene has CDR1 SEHNR and CDR2 FQNEAQ (reference sequence). For the CDR3, the DNA is TGTGCCAGCAGCTTAGGTTCGGGGGAATCGACCTACGAGCAGTACTTC. Its protein product is CASSLGSGESTYEQYF.

This chain connects TRBV15 to TRBJ2-1, with TRBD2 identical over 7 bases. The CDR3 is 13 amino acids. J gave up 7 bases and V 8 bases, and 8 bases lay outside the gene matches. The germline V gene encodes CDR1 LNHNV and CDR2 YYDKDF (reference sequence). The CDR3 here is CATAQDGGNEQFF. CDR3 nucleotide sequence: TGTGCCACCGCCCAAGACGGGGGGAATGAGCAGTTCTTC.

The chain recombines TRBV10-3 with TRBJ2-5, with 9 bases identical to TRBD1. This CDR3 is built from 13 residues. J gave up 5 bases and V 10 bases, and 8 bases lay outside the gene matches. CDR1 and CDR2 from the germline V gene are ENHRY and SYGVKD. The CDR3: CATGQGVKETQYF. CDR3 in DNA: TGTGCCACGGGACAGGGAGTAAAGGAGACCCAGTACTTC.

This clone was recorded once. The gene calls are TRBV28 and TRBJ2-7, with D hard to call. V was clipped by 2 bases and J by 3 bases, with 8 bases between them. Germline values: CDR1 MDHEN, CDR2 SYDVKM. CDR3 length equals 13 residues. The CDR3: CASSLGLLYEQYF. Written as DNA, the CDR3 is TGTGCCAGCAGTTTAGGGCTGCTCTACGAGCAGTACTTC.

The chain employs TRBV7-6 and TRBJ2-1, with no clear D. The CDR3 length is 16 residues. Trimming took off 0 bases at V and 0 bases at J, with 9 bases between the two ends. CDR1 SGHVS and CDR2 FNYEAQ come from the germline V gene. CDR3 coding DNA: TGTGCCAGCAGCTTAGCGCACAGTGGCTCCTACAATGAGCAGTTCTTC. It codes for CASSLAHSGSYNEQFF.

This chain links TRBV4-1 with TRBJ2-5; D gene uncertain. V lost 2 bases, J lost 5 bases, and 21 bases lay in between. Germline loops: CDR1 MGHRA, CDR2 YSYEKL. This CDR3 is built from 17 residues. The CDR3 loop is CASSQSPLNRVGETQYF. The CDR3 bases are TGCGCCAGCAGCCAAAGTCCTTTGAACAGAGTGGGGGAGACCCAGTACTTC.

The rearrangement uses TRBV29-1 and TRBJ2-2; D may be TRBD1 (5 bases). The CDR3 loop spans 12 amino acids. Trimming removed 8 bases at V and 8 bases at J, with 15 bases between. Germline V gene data show CDR1 as SQVTM and CDR2 as ANQGSEA. CDR3 in DNA: TGCAGCCAACTACAGGCCTCGGGGGAGCTGTTTTTT. This encodes CSQLQASGELFF.

The rearrangement joins TRBV7-9 to TRBJ2-5, with 12 bases that match TRBD2. CDR1 is SEHNR and CDR2 is FQNEAQ in the germline V gene (reference sequence). V lost 5 bases, J lost 5 bases, and 3 bases stayed unmatched. This CDR3 contains 14 residues. The chain's CDR3 is CASSATSGSETQYF. The CDR3 region has the DNA TGTGCCAGCAGCGCGACTAGCGGGAGTGAGACCCAGTACTTC.

The chain links TRBV28 to TRBJ1-5; 8 positions agree with TRBD1. The germline V gene has CDR1 MDHEN and CDR2 SYDVKM. The CDR3 runs 17 residues. The ends lost 5 bases at V and 1 base at J; junction bases unmatched: 10. The chain's CDR3 is CASSTTGVGYSNQPQHF. CDR3 sequence (DNA): TGTGCCAGCAGTACGACAGGGGTTGGATACAGCAATCAGCCCCAGCATTTT.

The chain joins TRBV6-5 to TRBJ2-5, with 9 bases fitting TRBD1. This CDR3 is built from 15 residues. Germline V gene sequence: CDR1 MNHEY, CDR2 SVGAGI. The trim removed 6 bases at V and 5 bases at J, leaving 10 bases unmatched. CDR3 residues: CASSSSRDRAETQYF. CDR3 sequence (DNA): TGTGCCAGCAGCTCCTCCCGGGACAGGGCTGAGACCCAGTACTTC.

Here the CDR3 reads CASSSLAGVYEQYF. The CDR3 DNA follows: TGTGCCAGCAGCTCTCTAGCGGGGGTCTACGAGCAGTACTTC. The V gene is TRBV7-9, the J gene TRBJ2-7; 10 bases agree with TRBD2. This CDR3 region has 14 residues. Per germline, CDR1 SEHNR and CDR2 FQNEAQ (reference sequence). The V segment lost 4 bases and the J segment 3 bases; nucleotides outside the gene matches: 3.

The CDR3 loop is CASSLTSLSYEQYF. The CDR3, as DNA: TGCGCCAGCAGCTTGACTTCCCTCTCCTACGAGCAGTACTTC. This sequence joins TRBV5-1 and TRBJ2-7; D unresolved. There are 14 residues in the CDR3. V lost 1 base to trimming and J lost 0 bases, with 8 bases between them. The germline V gene encodes CDR1 SGHRS and CDR2 YFSETQ.

This chain uses TRBV6-5 with TRBJ1-2, with TRBD1 matching 8 bases. Losses at the gene ends were 3 bases for V and 4 bases for J; bases not matched to a gene: 7. CDR1 and CDR2 from the germline V gene are MNHEY and SVGAGI. This CDR3 comprises 15 residues. CDR3 DNA: TGTGCCAGCAGTTATTATCAGGGGGCGGGCTATGGCTACACCTTC. It is translated as CASSYYQGAGYGYTF.

V is TRBV5-6 and J is TRBJ2-2; the D gene is possibly TRBD1 (5 bases). This CDR3 is 19 amino acids long. CDR1 is SGHDT and CDR2 is YYEEEE in the germline V gene. Trimming shortened V by 0 bases and J by 1 base, and 19 bases separated the two germline ends. This CDR3 reads CASSLVSSGSIRNTGELFF. The CDR3 DNA follows: TGTGCCAGCAGCTTGGTTAGTTCAGGGTCTATACGGAACACCGGGGAGCTGTTTTTT.

The chain employs TRBV7-8 and TRBJ2-2, with D tentatively TRBD2 (5 bases). V lost 4 bases to trimming and J lost 0 bases, with 12 bases between them. Looked up from germline, CDR1 is SGHVS and CDR2 is FQNEAQ. This CDR3 region has 16 residues. The CDR3 is CASSWRGSANTGELFF. The DNA for the CDR3 is TGTGCCAGCAGCTGGCGAGGGTCAGCGAACACCGGGGAGCTGTTTTTT.

The V and J genes are TRBV7-2 and TRBJ2-5, with 8 bases fitting TRBD1. The CDR3 has 14 residues. The trim removed 5 bases at V and 7 bases at J, leaving 9 bases unmatched. Germline CDR1 and CDR2: SGHTA and FQGNSA. The CDR3 nucleotides read TGTGCCAGCAGCCCCCAGGGGGCCGCCGGGACCCAGTACTTC. Translated, it gives CASSPQGAAGTQYF.

This rearrangement joins TRBV29-1 to TRBJ1-2; unclear D gene. CDR1 SQVTM and CDR2 ANQGSEA come from the germline V gene. This CDR3 region has 11 residues. Trimming shortened V by 3 bases and J by 8 bases, and 10 bases separated the two germline ends. The CDR3 coding sequence is TGCAGCGTTGAGATGGACCAGGGCTACACCTTC. Translating it yields CSVEMDQGYTF.

V gene TRBV6-5 combines with J gene TRBJ1-3; D unresolved. V lost 10 bases and J lost 0, with 10 bases in between. This CDR3 contains 13 residues. In germline, CDR1 is MNHEY, CDR2 SVGAGI. CDR3 protein: CATTGVSGNTIYF. The CDR3 DNA sequence: TGTGCCACCACCGGGGTCTCTGGAAACACCATATATTTT.

The rearrangement links TRBV7-3 to TRBJ2-2, with TRBD1 matching over 7 bases. The CDR3 contains 13 residues. Per germline, CDR1 SGHTA and CDR2 FQGTGA. J gave up 6 bases and V 6 bases, and 4 bases lay outside the gene matches. The CDR3 DNA sequence: TGTGCCAGCAGTTCGACAGGGCCCGGGGAGCTGTTTTTT. Translating it yields CASSSTGPGELFF.

This chain uses TRBV28 with TRBJ2-5; maybe TRBD2 (6 bases). Germline V gives CDR1 MDHEN, CDR2 SYDVKM. The V gene lost 1 base and the J gene lost 1 base, with 7 bases spanning the gap. The CDR3 is 14 residues long. CDR3: CASSLFGSQETQYF. The CDR3 nucleotides read TGTGCCAGCAGTTTATTCGGGAGCCAAGAGACCCAGTACTTC.

The chain couples TRBV7-9 to TRBJ1-4; TRBD1 matches 10 bases. Germline loops: CDR1 SEHNR, CDR2 FQNEAQ (reference sequence). J was trimmed by 7 bases and V by 5 bases; bases with no gene match: 10. There are 16 residues in the CDR3. The DNA for the CDR3 is TGTGCCAGCAGCCTCCCAGGAGGGACAGGGGTTGAAAAACTGTTTTTT. This sequence encodes CASSLPGGTGVEKLFF.

The chain uses TRBV7-9 and TRBJ2-5; 7 nucleotides agree with TRBD1. Losses at the gene ends were 7 bases for V and 5 bases for J; bases not matched to a gene: 22. The germline V gene encodes CDR1 SEHNR and CDR2 FQNEAQ (reference sequence). The CDR3 contains 18 residues. The chain's CDR3 is CASTILPGLQGRPETQYF. Written as DNA, the CDR3 is TGTGCCAGCACCATCCTCCCGGGGCTACAGGGGCGTCCGGAGACCCAGTACTTC.

In its sample, this clone was seen once. This chain connects TRBV7-8 to TRBJ2-1, with 10 bases identical to TRBD2. The CDR3 spans 18 residues. J was trimmed by 8 bases and V by 1 base; bases with no gene match: 14. Germline-derived CDR1 and CDR2 are SGHVS and FQNEAQ. In nucleotides, the CDR3 is TGTGCCAGCAGCTTAGAGATTTGGCTAGCGGGAGTCTTGGATGAGCAGTTCTTC. Its protein is CASSLEIWLAGVLDEQFF.

The chain uses TRBV10-2 and TRBJ2-7; 8 positions agree with TRBD1. The ends lost 7 bases at V and 2 bases at J; junction bases unmatched: 1. Germline values: CDR1 WSHSY, CDR2 SAAADI. The CDR3 spans 12 residues. CDR3 bases: TGCGCCAGCACCAGGGGGCCCTACGAGCAGTACTTC. This gives the protein CASTRGPYEQYF.

The chain has TRBV5-5 and TRBJ2-7, with no clear D. Germline V gives CDR1 SGHKS, CDR2 YYEKEE (reference sequence). V was clipped by 0 bases and J by 1 base, with 5 bases between them. This CDR3 comprises 13 residues. Here the CDR3 reads CASSLEGSYEQYF. The CDR3 bases are TGTGCCAGCAGCTTGGAAGGTTCCTACGAGCAGTACTTC.

This sequence joins TRBV7-3 and TRBJ2-1; 7 positions match TRBD2. J was trimmed by 4 bases and V by 7 bases; bases with no gene match: 4. The CDR3 runs to 13 residues. CDR1 and CDR2 from the germline V gene are SGHTA and FQGTGA. In nucleotides, the CDR3 is TGTGCCAGCACCGGGAGGTATTACAATGAGCAGTTCTTC. This gives the protein CASTGRYYNEQFF.

The V and J genes are TRBV27 and TRBJ2-3, with 9 bases identical to TRBD2. V dropped 8 bases and J dropped 4; count of bases not matched to a gene: 7. Looked up from germline, CDR1 is MNHEY and CDR2 is SMNVEV (reference sequence). CDR3 length: 14 residues. The CDR3 is CASLARGGADTQYF. CDR3 nucleotides: TGTGCCAGCCTCGCGCGGGGGGGCGCAGATACGCAGTATTTT.

Only one count was recorded for this clone. The genes are TRBV7-2 and TRBJ2-7, with 9 bases that match TRBD2. The CDR3 has 14 amino acids. The V and J ends lost 4 bases and 3 bases, in that order; junction bases with no gene match: 4. Looked up from germline, CDR1 is SGHTA and CDR2 is FQGNSA. The CDR3, as DNA: TGTGCCAGCAGCTCGCATAGCGGGGGCTACGAGCAGTACTTC. It encodes CASSSHSGGYEQYF.

DNA for the CDR3: TGTGCCAGCAGTTATTATTTGGGTGGCAATGAGCAGTTCTTC. It translates to CASSYYLGGNEQFF. This sequence joins TRBV6-5 and TRBJ2-1; D unclear. Trimming cost V 3 bases and J 6 bases, with 12 bases left between them. This CDR3 has 14 residues. Germline V gene data show CDR1 as MNHEY and CDR2 as SVGAGI.